The next 6 T cell receptor beta chains were all read from a single sample in a study of patients and donors after allogeneic stem cell transplantation. TCRdb reanalysed the RT-PCR reads using MiXCR and keeps one entry per CDR3 protein. The sample has approximately 150,000 distinct CDR3 sequences, about a quarter seen once; the top ten hold 25% to 30%. The sequencing sample was made of blood, either unsorted or a sorted T cell fraction (not recorded which). The receptors derive from a human donor who was either an allogeneic HSCT recipient or a stem cell or donor lymphocyte infusion donor (not recorded which). It is not recorded whose cells these are; they may come from a transplant donor.

This clonotype was found once. The CDR3: CSASRGSGGLDTQYF. In DNA form, the CDR3 reads TGCAGTGCTAGTCGGGGCAGCGGGGGATTAGATACGCAGTATTTT. The V gene is TRBV20-1, the J gene TRBJ2-3; TRBD2 matches 8 bases. This CDR3 has 15 residues. Germline V lookup: CDR1 DFQATT, CDR2 SNEGSKA (reference sequence). J lost 5 bases, V lost 3 bases, and 10 bases had no gene match.

This clonotype was seen only a few times. The V and J genes are TRBV7-9 and TRBJ2-2, with D unclear. The CDR3 sequence is 14 residues long. V dropped 8 bases and J dropped 1 base, with 11 bases sitting between them. Germline V gene sequence: CDR1 SEHNR, CDR2 FQNEAQ (reference sequence). The CDR3 DNA sequence: TGTGCCAGCGGGCCCAACTTGAACACCGGGGAGCTGTTTTTT. This gives the protein CASGPNLNTGELFF.

The chain is built from TRBV12-3 or TRBV12-4 and TRBJ2-1; 11 positions agree with TRBD2. The CDR3 consists of 15 residues. Germline trimming cut 6 bases from V and 6 bases from J; bases unmatched to any gene: 7. CDR3 sequence (DNA): TGTGCCAGCAGCCGGGGACTAGCGGCTCGCAATGAGCAGTTCTTC. It translates to CASSRGLAARNEQFF.

The V and J genes are TRBV5-6 and TRBJ1-4; tentative D call: TRBD1 (6 bases). Trimming removed 2 bases from V and 4 bases from J, with 9 bases in between. This CDR3 has 14 amino acids. Germline V gene data show CDR1 as SGHDT and CDR2 as YYEEEE. The CDR3 here is CASSLQGNNEKLFF. The CDR3 nucleotides read TGTGCCAGCAGCTTACAGGGAAATAATGAAAAACTGTTTTTT.

The sample holds a few counts of this clonotype. The rearrangement joins TRBV9 to TRBJ1-2, with 9 bases identical to TRBD1. CDR3 size: 15 residues. Trimming at V came to 0 bases and at J to 5 bases, leaving 5 bases not matched to a gene. Germline V lookup: CDR1 SGDLS, CDR2 YYNGEE. CDR3 DNA: TGTGCCAGCAGCGTAGATGGGACAGGGAGGTATGGCTACACCTTC. It specifies CASSVDGTGRYGYTF.

The chain is built from TRBV5-1 and TRBJ1-2; possibly TRBD1 for D (5 bases). V was cut by 0 bases and J by 4 bases, with 10 bases left in between. Germline assignment: CDR1 SGHRS and CDR2 YFSETQ. The CDR3 loop spans 14 amino acids. CDR3 in DNA: TGCGCCAGCAGCTTGGATATGGGGCTCTATGGCTACACCTTC. It is translated as CASSLDMGLYGYTF.